This record covers a single TCR beta chain. Its antigen is still unknown. The data derive from a study of blood T cells in healthy people across ages. General study points: Without sorted subsets, naive and antigen-experienced compartments could not be conclusively compared.

PCR was performed a second time for about 6 to 11 cycles using a sample-barcoded 5' primer and a J-beta primer mix. CDR3-containing paired-end reads numbering at least 2.5 million came from each sample. Using its own MiXCR run on the 5' RACE reads, TCRdb lists one record per CDR3 protein. Of 1.5 million to 2 million distinct CDR3 sequences in the sample, about two fifths were seen once. Germline V gene sequence: CDR1 KGHDR, CDR2 SFDVKD. This CDR3 has 17 residues. V dropped 0 bases and J dropped 1 base, with 12 bases sitting between them. Each sample had at least 6 million PBMCs isolated. This rearrangement joins TRBV24-1 to TRBJ2-1; no clear D. The sample taken for sequencing was blood. The TCR comes from a human donor in good health. CDR3 sequence reads: CATSDLRESRSYNEQFF. DNA of the CDR3: TGTGCCACCAGTGATTTGAGGGAATCCCGTTCCTACAATGAGCAGTTCTTC.